These 10 T cell receptor beta chains share one sample of origin, sequenced in a study of shared clonotypes between healthy human individuals. Only in-frame clones appear in the TCRdb table, and some are missing; sequencing was by immunoSEQ multiplex PCR. The data show 1,500,000 or so clones, 96% seen once. The specimen sequenced was naive CD4+ T cells sorted from blood. Subset noted: CD45RA+ positively selected. The receptors stem from a man aged 25 to 40 in good health.

This chain links TRBV5-5 with TRBJ2-7; 9 nucleotides line up with TRBD2. CDR3 length: 14 amino acids. J gave up 6 bases and V 7 bases, and 11 bases lay outside the gene matches. Per the germline V gene, CDR1 is SGHKS and CDR2 is YYEKEE (reference sequence). The DNA of the CDR3 is TGTGCCAGCTGCTGGACGGCGGGAGGGACCGAGCAGTACTTC. Amino acid sequence: CASCWTAGGTEQYF.

This rearrangement joins TRBV7-2 to TRBJ2-3; 11 bases fit TRBD2. V dropped 4 bases and J dropped 2; count of bases not matched to a gene: 5. The CDR3 has 16 amino acids. CDR1 and CDR2 (germline): SGHTA, FQGNSA. CDR3 loop: CASSSASGRSTDTQYF. The CDR3 DNA reads as TGTGCCAGCAGCTCGGCTAGCGGGAGGTCCACAGATACGCAGTATTTT.

This clone appeared once. The V call is TRBV7-2, the J call TRBJ1-2; D is unclear. V was pared by 0 bases and J by 0 bases, with 11 bases between. The CDR3 is made up of 16 amino acids. Germline lookup yields CDR1 SGHTA and CDR2 FQGNSA. The DNA of the CDR3 is TGTGCCAGCAGCTTAGCCGCGGCAAGCCCTAACTATGGCTACACCTTC. It yields the protein CASSLAAASPNYGYTF. The full variable domain, its missing parts supplied by reference TRBV7-2 and TRBJ1-2, is GAGVSQSPSNKVTEKGKDVELRCDPISGHTALYWYRQSLGQGLEFLIYFQGNSAPDKSGLPSDRFSAERTGGSVSTLTIQRTQQEDSAVYLCASSLAAASPNYGYTFGSGTRLTVV.

CDR3 coding DNA: TGTGCCAGCAGTGGCCGGGACAAAGGAGAGGTTTTTATGAACACTGAAGCTTTCTTT. It encodes CASSGRDKGEVFMNTEAFF. The V gene is TRBV6-1, the J gene TRBJ1-1; a possible D gene is TRBD1 (6 bases). The CDR3 spans 19 residues. V was trimmed by 4 bases and J by 0 bases, leaving 24 bases between them. From germline, CDR1 is MNHNS and CDR2 SASEGT.

This rearrangement joins TRBV7-2 to TRBJ2-3; D perhaps matches TRBD2 (5 bases). The CDR3 extends over 15 amino acids. From germline, CDR1 is SGHTA and CDR2 FQGNSA. V was cut by 3 bases and J by 5 bases, with 15 bases left in between. This chain's CDR3 is CASSFSARIGDTQYF. CDR3 in DNA: TGTGCCAGCAGCTTTAGCGCACGGATAGGAGATACGCAGTATTTT.

The V and J genes are TRBV27 and TRBJ1-1; D unclear. This CDR3 contains 13 residues. The V gene lost 6 bases and the J gene lost 0 bases, with 8 bases spanning the gap. Germline CDR1 reads MNHEY; CDR2 reads SMNVEV (reference sequence). The CDR3 loop reads CASRGSLNTEAFF. As DNA, the CDR3 is TGTGCCAGCAGGGGCAGTTTGAACACTGAAGCTTTCTTT.

V gene TRBV7-6 combines with J gene TRBJ2-3; no definite D call. Germline V lookup: CDR1 SGHVS, CDR2 FNYEAQ. Between the trimmed V and J ends, which lost 1 base and 2 bases, there was a span of 16 bases. The CDR3 has 17 residues. CDR3 in amino acids: CASSLVALGSSTDTQYF. The CDR3 region has the DNA TGTGCCAGCAGCTTAGTCGCCCTAGGCTCTTCCACAGATACGCAGTATTTT. The whole variable domain, remainder taken from reference TRBV7-6 and TRBJ2-3, is GAGVSQSPRYKVTKRGQDVALRCDPISGHVSLYWYRQALGQGPEFLTYFNYEAQQDKSGLPNDRFSAERPEGSISTLTIQRTEQRDSAMYRCASSLVALGSSTDTQYFGPGTRLTVL.

J is TRBJ2-5 and V is TRBV5-5; 8 nucleotides match TRBD2. The germline CDR1 and CDR2 sequences are SGHKS and YYEKEE (reference sequence). The J segment lost 4 bases and the V segment lost 1 base, leaving 9 bases of the junction unmatched. The CDR3 has 16 amino acids. Here the CDR3 DNA reads TGTGCCAGCAGCTTGAAGCGGGAGATCATCGGAGAGACCCAGTACTTC. This codes for CASSLKREIIGETQYF.

The genes are TRBV7-9 and TRBJ1-3; TRBD1 agrees at 7 bases. The V and J ends lost 5 bases and 2 bases, in that order; junction bases with no gene match: 18. This CDR3 comprises 19 residues. Germline CDR1 is SEHNR and CDR2 is FQNEAQ (reference sequence). The CDR3 DNA reads as TGTGCCAGCAGCGCCCGCCAGGGGACGGGGACAGTCCCTGGAAACACCATATATTTT. This gives the protein CASSARQGTGTVPGNTIYF.

The CDR3 coding sequence is TGTGCCAGCCAAATAGCAGATACGCAGTATTTT. Its protein product is CASQIADTQYF. V usage is TRBV6-1 and J usage is TRBJ2-3; no clear D gene. V lost 8 bases and J 4 bases, leaving 7 bases between the germline ends. Germline CDR1 reads MNHNS; CDR2 reads SASEGT. This CDR3 has 11 residues.